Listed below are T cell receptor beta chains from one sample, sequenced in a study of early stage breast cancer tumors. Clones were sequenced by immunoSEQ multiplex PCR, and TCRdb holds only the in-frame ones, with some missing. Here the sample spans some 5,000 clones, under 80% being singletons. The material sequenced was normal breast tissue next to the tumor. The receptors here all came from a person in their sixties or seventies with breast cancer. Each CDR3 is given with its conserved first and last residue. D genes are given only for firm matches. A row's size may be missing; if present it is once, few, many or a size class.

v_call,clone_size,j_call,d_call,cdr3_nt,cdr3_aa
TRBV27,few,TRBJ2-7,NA,TGTGCCAGCAGTCGGGGTGGCGAGCAGTACTTC,CASSRGGEQYF
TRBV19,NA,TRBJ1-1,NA,TGTGCCAGTAGTATCGTCAGGGGTTCTGAAGCTTTCTTT,CASSIVRGSEAFF
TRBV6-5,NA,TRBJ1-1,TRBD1,TGTGCCAGCGCGACAGGGATGAACACTGAAGCTTTCTTT,CASATGMNTEAFF
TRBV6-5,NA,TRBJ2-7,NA,TGTGCCAGCAGTTACTCACCCAGCCCAACCTACGAGCAGTACTTC,CASSYSPSPTYEQYF
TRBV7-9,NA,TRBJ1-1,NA,TGTGCCAGCAGCTTCCGGACAGAGAACACTGAAGCTTTCTTT,CASSFRTENTEAFF
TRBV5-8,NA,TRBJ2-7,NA,TGTGCCAGCAGCTTGTTTCCATCGACCTACGAGCAGTACTTC,CASSLFPSTYEQYF
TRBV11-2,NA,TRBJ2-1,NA,TGTGCCAGCAGCTTAATTGAGTCTTGGGTCAATGAGCAGTTCTTC,CASSLIESWVNEQFF
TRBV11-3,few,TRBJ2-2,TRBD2,TGTGCCAGCAGCCCAGGGGGACTAGCGTTCACCGGGGAGCTGTTTTTT,CASSPGGLAFTGELFF
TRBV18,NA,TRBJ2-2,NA,TGTGCCAGCTCACCAGGACAGACCACCGGGGAGCTGTTTTTT,CASSPGQTTGELFF
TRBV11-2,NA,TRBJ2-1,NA,TGTGCCAGCAGCTTATTGTCCGGTGGGGCCGAGCAGTTCTTC,CASSLLSGGAEQFF
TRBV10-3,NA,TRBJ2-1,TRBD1,TGTGCCATCAGTGTTACAGGGGGCCTTCTGTTCTTC,CAISVTGGLLFF
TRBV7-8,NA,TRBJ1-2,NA,TGTGCCAGCAGCTTAGGACAGAACTATGGCTACACCTTC,CASSLGQNYGYTF
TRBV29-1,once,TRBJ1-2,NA,TGCAGCGTAGCCATGGACAGTCGAGCTAACTATGGCTACACCTTC,CSVAMDSRANYGYTF
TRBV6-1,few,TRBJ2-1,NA,TGTGCCTGTGGTAACAATGAGCAGTTCTTC,CACGNNEQFF
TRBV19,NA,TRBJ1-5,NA,TGTGCCAGTAGTATAGAAGCGATCAATCAGCCCCAGCATTTT,CASSIEAINQPQHF
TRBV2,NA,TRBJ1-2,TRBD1,TGTGCCAGCTCCGGACAGGCGGCCCTCGTAAATGGCTACACCTTC,CASSGQAALVNGYTF
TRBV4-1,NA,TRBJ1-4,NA,TGCGCCAGCAGCCTTATTTACGGGGCCAGCTATGAAAAACTGTTTTTT,CASSLIYGASYEKLFF
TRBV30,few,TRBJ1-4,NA,TGTGCCTGGAGTGTAATCCCGGTAGGGGAAAAACTGTTTTTT,CAWSVIPVGEKLFF
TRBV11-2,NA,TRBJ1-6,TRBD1,TGTGCCAGCAGCTTAGAGGGTCGCGCGGCAGGGGGACATTCACCCCTCCACTTT,CASSLEGRAAGGHSPLHF
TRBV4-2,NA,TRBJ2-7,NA,TGTGCCAGCAGCCAGACTATCAAGGGAGAGCAGTACTTC,CASSQTIKGEQYF
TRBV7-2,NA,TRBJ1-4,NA,TGTGCCAGCAGCTTAGGAGAGGGGGTCGAAAAACTGTTTTTT,CASSLGEGVEKLFF
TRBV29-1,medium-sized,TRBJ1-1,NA,TGCAGCGCTATAATCGCCACAAACACTGAAGCTTTCTTT,CSAIIATNTEAFF
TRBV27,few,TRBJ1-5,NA,TGTGCCAGCAGCCAGGCCTCTAGCAATCAGCCCCAGCATTTT,CASSQASSNQPQHF
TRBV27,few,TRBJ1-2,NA,TGTGCCAGCAGTTTACAAGACGGACCACTATATGGCTACACCTTC,CASSLQDGPLYGYTF
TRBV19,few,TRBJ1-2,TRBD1,TGTGCCAGTAGTATGGGACAGATCGGCTATGGCTACACCTTC,CASSMGQIGYGYTF
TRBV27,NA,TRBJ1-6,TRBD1,TGTGCCAGCGGGCCGACAGGGGGCAGTCTTATATTGGATTCACCCCTCCACTTT,CASGPTGGSLILDSPLHF
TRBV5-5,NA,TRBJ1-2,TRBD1,TGTGCCAGCAACCGACAGGGAACGTATGGCTACACCTTC,CASNRQGTYGYTF
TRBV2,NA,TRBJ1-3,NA,TGTGCCAGCACCGAAGCTGGAAACACCATATATTTT,CASTEAGNTIYF
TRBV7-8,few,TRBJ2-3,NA,TGTGCCAGCAGACAGACTGGGGTTAATACGCAGTATTTT,CASRQTGVNTQYF
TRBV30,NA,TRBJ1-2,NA,TGTGCCTGGAGTCAATCCGCGGACAACTATGGCTACACCTTC,CAWSQSADNYGYTF
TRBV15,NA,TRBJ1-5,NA,TGTGCCACCAAGGGCCCGGGCCCAGATCAGCCCCAGCATTTT,CATKGPGPDQPQHF
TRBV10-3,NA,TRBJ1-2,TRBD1,TGTGCCAGCAGTTCCTCAGGGGGGGATGGCTACACCTTC,CASSSSGGDGYTF
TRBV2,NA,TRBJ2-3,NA,TGTGCCAGCAGTGAAGACAGGGCCCTTACAGATACGCAGTATTTT,CASSEDRALTDTQYF
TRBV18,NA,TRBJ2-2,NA,TGTGCCAGCTCACCAAGCCGCACCGGGGAGCTGTTTTTT,CASSPSRTGELFF
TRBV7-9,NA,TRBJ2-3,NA,TGTGCCAGCAGCTTTCGGCCGGACGGCACAGATACGCAGTATTTT,CASSFRPDGTDTQYF
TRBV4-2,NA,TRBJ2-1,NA,TGTGCCAGCAGCCAAGATTGGGGTACTCAGCAGTTCTTC,CASSQDWGTQQFF
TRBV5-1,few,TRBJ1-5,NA,TGCGCCAGCAGCTTTACAGGGTCGAGCAATCAGCCCCAGCATTTT,CASSFTGSSNQPQHF